Below are 10 T cell receptor beta chains sequenced from a single sample in a study of blood T cell dynamics during melanoma immunotherapy. Data came from immunoSEQ multiplex PCR; TCRdb stores just in-frame clones and leaves some out. In the table there are 9,500 to 15,000 clones, roughly 90% of which are singletons. Time point denoted: week 3, after first cycle of checkpoint inhibitor. The specimen was blood, collected from a patient treated with checkpoint blockade. These receptors originate from a human donor with melanoma.

The J gene is TRBJ2-7, the V gene TRBV29-1; 7 positions agree with TRBD1. Unmatched junction bases numbered 8, after V lost 2 bases and J lost 1 base. Germline CDR1 SQVTM, CDR2 ANQGSEA. CDR3 length: 15 residues. This CDR3 reads CSVEQGDRLSYEQYF. The CDR3 DNA is TGCAGCGTTGAACAAGGGGACAGACTGTCCTACGAGCAGTACTTC.

The rearrangement joins TRBV5-8 to TRBJ2-6; D gene uncertain. V dropped 6 bases and J dropped 0 bases, with 10 bases sitting between them. Germline CDR1 reads SGHTS; CDR2 reads YDEGEE. The CDR3 is 15 residues long. In DNA, the CDR3 is TGTGCCAGCACAATAAAAAGCTCTGGGGCCAACGTCCTGACTTTC. The encoded protein is CASTIKSSGANVLTF.

V is TRBV18 and J is TRBJ2-1; 14 bases agree with TRBD2. The junction had 13 bases not matched to a gene; V was cut back by 5 bases and J by 10 bases. The germline CDR1 and CDR2 sequences are KGHSH and LQKENI. The CDR3 contains 17 residues. In DNA, the CDR3 is TGTGCCAGCTCAGCCCGTGAACCGGGACTAGCGGGAGTGGAGCAGTTCTTC. Translation: CASSAREPGLAGVEQFF.

This clone turned up a few times. This rearrangement joins TRBV18 to TRBJ2-3, with TRBD2 identical over 8 bases. CDR1 and CDR2 from the germline V gene are KGHSH and LQKENI. This CDR3 spans 15 amino acids. The J segment lost 7 bases and the V segment lost 3 bases, leaving 9 bases of the junction unmatched. In DNA form, the CDR3 reads TGTGCCAGCTCACCGGCGGGGGGCCCATCATATACGCAGTATTTT. It encodes CASSPAGGPSYTQYF.

This chain connects TRBV7-2 to TRBJ1-2; a possible D gene is TRBD1 (6 bases). V dropped 1 base and J dropped 6 bases, with 9 bases sitting between them. CDR3 length equals 13 residues. Germline V gives CDR1 SGHTA, CDR2 FQGNSA. The chain's CDR3 is CASSLERGDGYTF. CDR3 nucleotide sequence: TGTGCCAGCAGCTTAGAAAGGGGGGATGGCTACACCTTC.

This chain connects TRBV10-3 to TRBJ1-1; 7 bases are a match to TRBD1. The CDR3 loop spans 13 amino acids. Germline trimming cut 6 bases from V and 1 base from J; bases unmatched to any gene: 2. Germline V gene sequence: CDR1 ENHRY, CDR2 SYGVKD. The CDR3 region is CAIRGQPNTEAFF. Here the CDR3 DNA reads TGTGCCATCAGGGGACAGCCGAACACTGAAGCTTTCTTT.

This chain links TRBV11-2 with TRBJ2-3, with 10 bases identical to TRBD1. CDR1 is SGHAT and CDR2 is FQNNGV in the germline V gene. Trimming at V came to 6 bases and at J to 1 base, leaving 13 bases not matched to a gene. The CDR3 is 18 amino acids. The CDR3 nucleotides are TGTGCCAGCAGGAGATGGGGACAGGGGAGACGAGGCACAGATACGCAGTATTTT. Translated: CASRRWGQGRRGTDTQYF.

The chain carries TRBV6-5 and TRBJ1-1; tentative D call: TRBD1 (6 bases). V dropped 3 bases and J dropped 4 bases, with 9 bases sitting between them. Looked up from germline, CDR1 is MNHEY and CDR2 is SVGAGI. CDR3 length: 13 residues. CDR3 in amino acids: CASSYDRSTEAFF. CDR3 bases: TGTGCCAGCAGTTATGACAGGAGCACTGAAGCTTTCTTT.

The V call is TRBV15, the J call TRBJ2-7; 8 bases align to TRBD2. This CDR3 has 15 amino acids. V was clipped by 6 bases and J by 5 bases; unmatched bases: 12. Germline CDR1 is LNHNV and CDR2 is YYDKDF (reference sequence). The CDR3 bases are TGTGCCACCAGACTTCCGGGGCGGGGGGAAGACGAGCAGTACTTC. Amino acids: CATRLPGRGEDEQYF.

The chain joins TRBV6-6 to TRBJ1-6; maybe TRBD1 (6 bases). V dropped 9 bases and J dropped 7 bases, with 13 bases sitting between them. Germline V lookup: CDR1 MNHNY, CDR2 SVGAGI (reference sequence). This CDR3 spans 13 amino acids. CDR3 bases: TGTGCCAGTCAGGGGCTAGGGAATTCACCCCTCCACTTT. Translation gives CASQGLGNSPLHF.